The present T cell receptor beta chain was sequenced within a study of blood T cell repertoires in COVID-19. Study background: COVID-19 samples, acute and convalescent, were from the United States, Italy and Spain. In each case, the material was cDNA or gDNA derived from T cells, B-cell-depleted T cells, or PBMCs.

TCRdb's copy holds only in-frame clones and misses some; the assay was immunoSEQ multiplex PCR. This sample carries tens of thousands of clones, approximately 81% of them seen once, and the ten largest clones take roughly 13%. V dropped 5 bases and J dropped 4 bases, with 12 bases sitting between them. Germline V lookup: CDR1 DFQATT, CDR2 SNEGSKA (reference sequence). This CDR3 is built from 12 residues. This clone was recorded a few times. The source material was peripheral blood. The clonotype originates from a woman aged 70-85 years in a cohort sampled during active COVID-19. The chain carries TRBV20-1 and TRBJ2-7; D is possibly TRBD1 (5 bases). CDR3 in DNA: TGCAGTGCTGGTGGGGCAATTTACGAGCAGTACTTC. Translation gives CSAGGAIYEQYF.